This TCR beta chain was retrieved from a study of shared clonotypes between healthy human individuals. Study at large: Per-donor plates numbered three CD4 naive, three CD4 memory, two CD8 naive and one CD8 memory.

Method: immunoSEQ multiplex PCR; TCRdb's copy keeps in-frame clones and lacks some. Of some 2,500,000 clones listed, 80% to 95% were seen once; the top ten hold approximately 0.36%. The study, taken as a whole, reports: The researchers took only blood, and tissue repertoires probably look different.

Details on this clone: Its cognate antigen is unknown.

Naive CD45RA+ and memory CD45RA-negative subsets were split from CD4+ cells. CDR3 length: 13 amino acids. In germline, CDR1 is SQVTM, CDR2 ANQGSEA. Deletions cut 5 bases from V and 1 base from J, with 10 bases between. This sequence joins TRBV29-1 and TRBJ2-3, with a weak D call TRBD1 (5 bases). Sequencing was done on a sample of naive CD4+ T cells from PBMCs. Noted subset: CD45RA+ positively selected. This TCR derives from a man aged 18-30 years in good health. Some clones in this sample may be carry-over from other donors' samples. The DNA for the CDR3 is TGCAGCGTTTATTGGGGCCGCACAGATACGCAGTATTTT. Translation: CSVYWGRTDTQYF.